Each of the 13 T cell receptor beta chains below was sequenced from the same sample in a study of CD8 T cells in Susac syndrome. Roughly 0.45 to 1 ug RNA was reverse transcribed with random hexamers. TCRdb reprocessed the immunoSEQ multiplex PCR reads via MiXCR and lists one record per CDR3 protein. Among 150,000 or so distinct CDR3 sequences, around 96% were seen once, and the ten largest hold over 0.12%. Sequencing was performed on CD4+ T cells from PBMCs. All receptors derive from a human donor in good health.

V and J are TRBV5-6 and TRBJ1-2; tentative D call: TRBD1 (6 bases). The CDR3 consists of 17 residues. In germline, CDR1 is SGHDT, CDR2 YYEEEE. The germline V and J ends were trimmed by 4 bases and 0 bases, with 19 bases remaining between them. CDR3 bases: TGTGCCAGCAGCGAAGCCGGGACGGGGGCGGCTAACTATGGCTACACCTTC. This codes for CASSEAGTGAANYGYTF.

The chain has TRBV20-1 and TRBJ2-7; tentatively, D is TRBD2 (6 bases). Germline V gives CDR1 DFQATT, CDR2 SNEGSKA (reference sequence). V shed 4 bases and J shed 6 bases, with 19 bases lying between them. This CDR3 is 14 amino acids long. The CDR3 protein is CSAKTTSSRGEQYF. The CDR3 coding sequence is TGCAGTGCTAAGACTACTAGCTCCCGAGGCGAGCAGTACTTC.

This chain joins TRBV20-1 and TRBJ2-1; maybe TRBD1 (6 bases). This CDR3 contains 15 residues. Trimming took 3 bases from V and 10 from J, leaving 22 bases between them. Germline V gene sequence: CDR1 DFQATT, CDR2 SNEGSKA (reference sequence). CDR3 coding DNA: TGCAGTGCTAGCGACGGCGACAGGTCCCTCGGAGAGCAGTTCTTC. This sequence encodes CSASDGDRSLGEQFF.

V is TRBV4-3 and J is TRBJ2-2; 7 nucleotides agree with TRBD2. This CDR3 contains 15 residues. J gave up 4 bases and V 2 bases, and 4 bases lay outside the gene matches. Germline CDR1 reads LGHNA; CDR2 reads YSLEER. CDR3 DNA sequence: TGCGCCAGCAGCCAAAAAGCGGGGTCCACCGGGGAGCTGTTTTTT. It specifies CASSQKAGSTGELFF.

This chain joins TRBV20-1 and TRBJ2-2, with TRBD1 identical over 7 bases. V gave up 1 base and J gave up 1 base; unmatched junction bases: 6. The CDR3 is 16 residues long. Germline V CDR1 and CDR2: DFQATT, SNEGSKA (reference sequence). CDR3 residues: CSARAPGTVNTGELFF. CDR3 coding DNA: TGCAGTGCTAGAGCCCCCGGGACAGTGAACACCGGGGAGCTGTTTTTT.

The V and J genes are TRBV12-3 or TRBV12-4 and TRBJ1-1; TRBD1 aligns across 7 bases. The V and J ends lost 7 bases and 7 bases, in that order; junction bases with no gene match: 9. This CDR3 spans 13 amino acids. For the CDR3, the DNA is TGTGCCAGCACCCTTGGGACAGCCCTTGAAGCTTTCTTT. It translates to CASTLGTALEAFF.

The chain is built from TRBV9 and TRBJ1-2; perhaps TRBD1 as D (5 bases). V shed 4 bases and J shed 0 bases, with 13 bases lying between them. The CDR3 totals 15 residues. CDR1 SGDLS and CDR2 YYNGEE come from the germline V gene. The CDR3 DNA reads TGTGCCAGCAGCCCCGGGGCGCCAGCTAACTATGGCTACACCTTC. It yields the protein CASSPGAPANYGYTF.

The chain recombines TRBV29-1 with TRBJ2-7, with 8 positions matching TRBD2. Trimming at V came to 3 bases and at J to 7 bases, leaving 11 bases not matched to a gene. Germline V gives CDR1 SQVTM, CDR2 ANQGSEA. The CDR3 contains 14 residues. The CDR3 DNA sequence: TGCAGCGTTGACGGGGGGGACCCCTCGGGAGAGCAGTACTTC. Protein product: CSVDGGDPSGEQYF.

The chain couples TRBV5-4 to TRBJ1-1; no firm D call. Germline CDR1 reads SGHNT; CDR2 reads YYREEE (reference sequence). The V end was cut by 5 bases, the J end by 1 base, with 15 bases between. This CDR3 comprises 15 residues. The CDR3 bases are TGTGCCAGCAGTGCCAACGGGCCAGGGAACACTGAAGCTTTCTTT. Its translation is CASSANGPGNTEAFF.

The chain recombines TRBV20-1 with TRBJ2-7; D perhaps matches TRBD1 (6 bases). This CDR3 contains 14 residues. The V gene's germline CDR1 is DFQATT and CDR2 SNEGSKA (reference sequence). V was shortened by 5 bases and J by 7 bases, with 21 bases between the two germline ends. CDR3 residues: CSAVQGPFRGEQYF. As DNA, the CDR3 is TGCAGTGCTGTACAGGGACCATTCCGGGGTGAGCAGTACTTC.

The gene calls are TRBV15 and TRBJ2-1; 9 bases agree with TRBD1. Germline CDR1 LNHNV, CDR2 YYDKDF (reference sequence). The CDR3 runs to 12 residues. J lost 12 bases, V lost 1 base, and 1 base had no gene match. This CDR3 reads CATSRVDRGQFF. DNA of the CDR3: TGTGCCACCAGCAGAGTGGACAGGGGGCAGTTCTTC.

This rearrangement joins TRBV4-3 to TRBJ2-5; D uncertain. CDR1 is LGHNA, CDR2 YSLEER, per germline. V lost 0 bases, J lost 5 bases, and 19 bases lay in between. The CDR3 is 17 amino acids. DNA of the CDR3: TGCGCCAGCAGCCAAGATTATCTGTCATCGGGTGGGGAGACCCAGTACTTC. Translation gives CASSQDYLSSGGETQYF.

The V and J genes are TRBV20-1 and TRBJ2-3; 9 bases agree with TRBD2. Per the germline V gene, CDR1 is DFQATT and CDR2 is SNEGSKA (reference sequence). Unmatched junction bases numbered 10, after V lost 0 bases and J lost 9 bases. The CDR3 totals 15 residues. The CDR3: CSARDGTSSGGTQYF. The CDR3 nucleotides read TGCAGTGCTAGAGATGGGACTAGCTCTGGAGGGACGCAGTATTTT.